Shown below are 15 T cell receptor beta chains from a single sample sequenced in a study of radiotherapy plus CTLA-4 blockade in lung cancer. Here immunoSEQ multiplex PCR was the method, and the copy in TCRdb shows in-frame clones only, minus some. In the table there are 90,000 to 95,000 clones, approximately 83% of which are singletons. Sequences were derived from peripheral blood, sampled from a patient treated with radiotherapy plus ipilimumab. These receptors originate from a human donor with non-small cell lung cancer who had stable disease on radiotherapy plus ipilimumab.

The rearrangement joins TRBV6-4 to TRBJ2-3; 12 bases line up with TRBD2. CDR3 length: 13 amino acids. V lost 6 bases and J lost 12; bases outside the gene matches: 7. From germline, CDR1 is MRHNA and CDR2 SNTAGT. The CDR3 coding sequence is TGTGCCAGCAGCGCGACTAGCGGGGGACCTCAGTATTTT. Protein: CASSATSGGPQYF.

This clone was counted once. The chain uses TRBV7-2 and TRBJ2-2; 7 bases align to TRBD1. The germline CDR1 and CDR2 sequences are SGHTA and FQGNSA. V shed 1 base, J shed 1 base, and the junction held 6 bases outside the gene matches. CDR3 length: 17 amino acids. The CDR3 here is CASSLGIRTGNTGELFF. The CDR3, as DNA: TGTGCCAGCAGCTTAGGGATTCGGACAGGGAACACCGGGGAGCTGTTTTTT.

The chain recombines TRBV9 with TRBJ1-2; 9 bases fit TRBD1. Germline loops: CDR1 SGDLS, CDR2 YYNGEE. This CDR3 has 14 amino acids. V was clipped by 3 bases and J by 7 bases; unmatched bases: 7. CDR3 region: CASSALQGALGYTF. The CDR3 DNA reads TGTGCCAGCAGCGCGTTACAGGGGGCGCTTGGCTACACCTTC.

The V call is TRBV30, the J call TRBJ2-3; TRBD2 aligns across 13 bases. CDR3 length: 14 residues. The germline V gene has CDR1 GTSNPN and CDR2 SVGIG (reference sequence). J lost 3 bases, V lost 8 bases, and 5 bases had no gene match. This CDR3 reads CAGKLAGGTDTQYF. CDR3 bases: TGTGCCGGAAAACTAGCGGGAGGGACAGATACGCAGTATTTT.

V is TRBV30 and J is TRBJ2-1; 9 nucleotides line up with TRBD2. J was trimmed by 7 bases and V by 0 bases; bases with no gene match: 10. CDR1 is GTSNPN, CDR2 SVGIG, per germline (reference sequence). The CDR3 length is 16 residues. This CDR3 is CAWSVRGGGAPNEQFF. CDR3 bases: TGTGCCTGGAGTGTCCGGGGCGGGGGGGCTCCGAATGAGCAGTTCTTC.

This clone was observed once. The CDR3 is CASSYGGGSNEQFF. Written as DNA, the CDR3 is TGTGCCAGTAGTTACGGAGGGGGGTCCAATGAGCAGTTCTTC. J is TRBJ2-1 and V is TRBV19; either TRBD1 or TRBD2 may supply D (6 bases each). The CDR3 is 14 residues long. With 5 bases removed from V and 6 bases from J, the gap between germline ends came to 14 bases. Germline-derived CDR1 and CDR2 are LNHDA and SQIVND (reference sequence).

The genes are TRBV13 and TRBJ2-7; TRBD2 is a possible D gene (6 bases). The V gene lost 8 bases and the J gene lost 3 bases, with 17 bases spanning the gap. The CDR3 consists of 14 residues. Germline V CDR1 and CDR2: PRHDT, FYEKMQ (reference sequence). As DNA, the CDR3 is TGTGCCAGCCGGAGGGCAGGGAGGAACTACGAGCAGTACTTC. As protein: CASRRAGRNYEQYF.

This rearrangement joins TRBV25-1 to TRBJ2-1; D is possibly TRBD1 or TRBD2 (5 bases each). V gave up 5 bases and J gave up 9 bases, with 11 bases separating them. This CDR3 region has 12 residues. Germline assignment: CDR1 MGHDK and CDR2 SYGVNS. The CDR3 region is CASSREGSEQFF. The CDR3 bases are TGTGCCAGCAGTCGTGAGGGGAGTGAGCAGTTCTTC. Complete variable domain (other parts from reference TRBV25-1 and TRBJ2-1): EADIYQTPRYLVIGTGKKITLECSQTMGHDKMYWYQQDPGMELHLIHYSYGVNSTEKGDLSSESTVSRIRTEHFPLTLESARPSHTSQYLCASSREGSEQFFGPGTRLTVL.

The chain recombines TRBV10-3 with TRBJ1-5; 9 bases agree with TRBD1. CDR1 and CDR2 (germline): ENHRY, SYGVKD. J was trimmed by 3 bases and V by 10 bases; bases with no gene match: 4. The CDR3 spans 13 residues. The chain's CDR3 is CASRDRDNQPQHF. The CDR3 DNA sequence: TGTGCCAGCCGGGACAGGGACAATCAGCCCCAGCATTTT.

The chain is built from TRBV19 and TRBJ2-4; D tentatively fits TRBD1 or TRBD2 (6 bases each). This CDR3 region has 15 residues. With 5 bases removed from V and 8 bases from J, the gap between germline ends came to 19 bases. Germline CDR1 LNHDA, CDR2 SQIVND (reference sequence). CDR3 coding DNA: TGTGCCAGTAGTTCGAGGGGGGTGGAGCGAGACATTCAGTACTTC. Translating it yields CASSSRGVERDIQYF.

The genes are TRBV14 and TRBJ2-7; 7 positions match TRBD2. The CDR3 is made up of 13 amino acids. V was clipped by 1 base and J by 4 bases; unmatched bases: 1. Germline CDR1 SGHDN, CDR2 FVKESK. Here the CDR3 DNA reads TGTGCCAGCAGCCAAGTGCGGGGGTACGAGCAGTACTTC. This codes for CASSQVRGYEQYF.

The chain combines TRBV5-1 with TRBJ2-7; 14 bases align to TRBD2. There are 15 residues in the CDR3. V was pared by 4 bases and J by 3 bases, with 3 bases of the junction left unmatched. Germline CDR1 reads SGHRS; CDR2 reads YFSETQ. The CDR3 is CASSHGTSGSYEQYF. In DNA form, the CDR3 reads TGCGCCAGCAGCCATGGGACTAGCGGGAGCTACGAGCAGTACTTC.

V usage is TRBV2 and J usage is TRBJ2-6; 14 nucleotides match TRBD2. V shed 4 bases, J shed 1 base, and the junction held 3 bases outside the gene matches. The germline V gene encodes CDR1 SNHLY and CDR2 FYNNEI. CDR3 length: 18 amino acids. In DNA, the CDR3 is TGTGCCAGCAGTGGGGGACTAGCGGGAGTTTCTGGGGCCAACGTCCTGACTTTC. This sequence encodes CASSGGLAGVSGANVLTF.

The rearrangement links TRBV5-5 to TRBJ2-3; D unresolved. The CDR3 runs to 13 residues. Trimming pared 0 bases from V and 4 bases from J, leaving 6 bases between. Germline CDR1 and CDR2: SGHKS and YYEKEE (reference sequence). In DNA, the CDR3 is TGTGCCAGCAGCTTGGCCCTTGCAGATACGCAGTATTTT. Translating gives CASSLALADTQYF.

V is TRBV30 and J is TRBJ2-7; D may match TRBD1 or TRBD2 (5 bases each). The CDR3 has 16 residues. V was pared by 0 bases and J by 3 bases, with 18 bases between. Germline CDR1 is GTSNPN and CDR2 is SVGIG (reference sequence). CDR3 nucleotide sequence: TGTGCCTGGAGTGTACTGGGAAGAGGGGAGAACTACGAGCAGTACTTC. Protein sequence: CAWSVLGRGENYEQYF.